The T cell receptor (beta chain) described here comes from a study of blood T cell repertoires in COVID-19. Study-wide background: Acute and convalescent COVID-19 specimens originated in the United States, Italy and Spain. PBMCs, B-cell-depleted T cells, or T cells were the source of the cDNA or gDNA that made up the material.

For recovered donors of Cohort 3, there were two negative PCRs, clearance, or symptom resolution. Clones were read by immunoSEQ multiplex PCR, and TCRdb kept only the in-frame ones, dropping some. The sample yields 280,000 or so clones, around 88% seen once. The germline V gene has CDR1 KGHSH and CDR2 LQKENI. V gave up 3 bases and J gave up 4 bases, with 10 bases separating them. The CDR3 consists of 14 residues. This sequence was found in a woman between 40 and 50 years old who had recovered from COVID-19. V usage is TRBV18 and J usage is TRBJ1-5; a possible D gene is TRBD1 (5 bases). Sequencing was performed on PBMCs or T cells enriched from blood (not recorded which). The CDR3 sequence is CASSPQGGNQPQHF. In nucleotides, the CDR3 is TGTGCCAGCTCACCGCAGGGTGGTAATCAGCCCCAGCATTTT.